This entry describes one T cell receptor beta chain. The V and J ends lost 5 bases and 2 bases, in that order; junction bases with no gene match: 6. The CDR3 loop spans 15 amino acids. Germline V gene sequence: CDR1 MDHEN, CDR2 SYDVKM. The data belong to a study of cytomegalovirus exposure and HLA in healthy donors. PCR employed 60 Vbeta and 13 Jbeta primers. The table came from immunoSEQ multiplex PCR; TCRdb's copy has only in-frame clones and leaves some out. The repertoire has about 160,000 clones, about three quarters of them found once; the top ten carry about 2.3%. All donors participated as healthy donors of bone marrow.

Sequenced input: PBMCs. This sequence was found in a female donor in good health and CMV-seronegative. The chain has TRBV28 and TRBJ1-3, with 7 bases matching TRBD1. CDR3 coding DNA: TGTGCCAGCAGTCCACAGGGGCGACCTGGAAACACCATATATTTT. This encodes CASSPQGRPGNTIYF.